A single sample gave rise to the 31 T cell receptor beta chains below, sequenced in a study of OX40 agonist ivuxolimab in advanced cancers. Data came from immunoSEQ multiplex PCR; TCRdb stores just in-frame clones and leaves some out. The sample lists over 150,000 clones, roughly 92% occurring once. Here the sequenced sample was CD4+ or CD8+ T cells sorted from blood, taken in a trial of the OX40 agonist ivuxolimab. All receptors come from an adult with an advanced solid tumor such as melanoma, head and neck, liver or kidney cancer.

The chain is built from TRBV19 and TRBJ1-5; D gene uncertain. V lost 7 bases to trimming and J lost 0 bases, with 19 bases between them. The germline V gene encodes CDR1 LNHDA and CDR2 SQIVND (reference sequence). This CDR3 contains 17 residues. The CDR3 DNA is TGTGCCAGTATACTCCGTGGGTCAGCCGTTAGCAATCAGCCCCAGCATTTT. Translation gives CASILRGSAVSNQPQHF.

The chain joins TRBV7-2 to TRBJ1-2; D unresolved. This CDR3 has 13 residues. The germline V gene has CDR1 SGHTA and CDR2 FQGNSA. V lost 1 base, J lost 5 bases, and 8 bases lay in between. The CDR3 bases are TGTGCCAGCAGCTTAGGTTACCAGTATGGCTACACCTTC. This codes for CASSLGYQYGYTF.

The J gene is TRBJ1-2, the V gene TRBV27, with D unresolved. CDR1 and CDR2 (germline): MNHEY, SMNVEV (reference sequence). The CDR3 loop spans 10 amino acids. Trimming stripped 4 bases from V and 10 bases from J, with 7 bases between. The CDR3 nucleotides are TGTGCCAGCAGTTCTGTATCCTACACCTTC. The encoded protein is CASSSVSYTF.

This clone was seen only once. The J gene is TRBJ2-1, the V gene TRBV29-1, with TRBD1 matching 8 bases. Germline lookup yields CDR1 SQVTM and CDR2 ANQGSEA. With V trimmed by 4 bases and J by 10 bases, 12 bases remained unmatched. The CDR3 consists of 14 residues. CDR3 bases: TGCAGCGTTGGGGGCGGGACAGGTCTTGACGAGCAGTTCTTC. Its translation is CSVGGGTGLDEQFF.

This clone was found once. The gene calls are TRBV15 and TRBJ2-7; D is possibly TRBD2 (6 bases). V lost 5 bases, J lost 6 bases, and 11 bases lay in between. The germline CDR1 and CDR2 sequences are LNHNV and YYDKDF (reference sequence). There are 12 residues in the CDR3. The CDR3 DNA sequence: TGTGCCACCAGCGAGAGAGCGGGCGAGCAGTACTTC. This translates into CATSERAGEQYF.

This rearrangement joins TRBV4-3 to TRBJ1-1, with D unresolved. V lost 4 bases and J lost 1, with 10 bases in between. CDR3 length equals 14 residues. The germline CDR1 and CDR2 sequences are LGHNA and YSLEER. The chain's CDR3 is CASSLRVGNTEAFF. In DNA form, the CDR3 reads TGCGCCAGCAGCCTTAGAGTGGGGAACACTGAAGCTTTCTTT.

The rearrangement uses TRBV19 and TRBJ2-7; D ambiguous. CDR3 length equals 16 residues. V lost 5 bases to trimming and J lost 2 bases, with 19 bases between them. The germline V gene has CDR1 LNHDA and CDR2 SQIVND (reference sequence). CDR3 DNA: TGTGCCAGTAGTTTCCCGGGTTTGGCAGCCACCTACGAGCAGTACTTC. This sequence encodes CASSFPGLAATYEQYF.

This CDR3 reads CASSVGPGRGYNEQFF. CDR3 nucleotide sequence: TGTGCCAGCAGCGTAGGTCCGGGGAGGGGATACAATGAGCAGTTCTTC. V and J are TRBV9 and TRBJ2-1; the match to TRBD2 covers 7 bases. Trimming took 0 bases from V and 4 from J; bases not matched to a gene: 7. This CDR3 is 16 amino acids long. Per the germline V gene, CDR1 is SGDLS and CDR2 is YYNGEE.

The V gene is TRBV4-1, the J gene TRBJ2-7; 7 bases line up with TRBD2. The junction had 6 bases not matched to a gene; V was cut back by 1 base and J by 0 bases. The CDR3 runs to 16 residues. Germline V gives CDR1 MGHRA, CDR2 YSYEKL. The DNA for the CDR3 is TGCGCCAGCAGCCAAGGGCGGCGGGGGAGCTCCTACGAGCAGTACTTC. Translated: CASSQGRRGSSYEQYF.

The CDR3 sequence: CASSLAGDRGTGANVLTF. CDR3 nucleotide sequence: TGCGCCAGCAGCTTGGCGGGGGACAGGGGTACTGGGGCCAACGTCCTGACTTTC. The gene calls are TRBV5-1 and TRBJ2-6, with TRBD1 matching 10 bases. Trimming took 0 bases from V and 2 from J; bases not matched to a gene: 5. Germline loops: CDR1 SGHRS, CDR2 YFSETQ. This CDR3 region has 18 residues. The full variable domain, with the rest looked up from reference TRBV5-1 and TRBJ2-6, is KAGVTQTPRYLIKTRGQQVTLSCSPISGHRSVSWYQQTPGQGLQFLFEYFSETQRNKGNFPGRFSGRQFSNSRSEMNVSTLELGDSALYLCASSLAGDRGTGANVLTFGAGSRLTVL.

The V and J genes are TRBV5-1 and TRBJ2-2; TRBD1 agrees at 8 bases. Germline CDR1 SGHRS, CDR2 YFSETQ. J gave up 4 bases and V 7 bases, and 9 bases lay outside the gene matches. There are 15 residues in the CDR3. CDR3 nucleotide sequence: TGCGCCAGCGGCTCGGACAGGGTTGGCACCGGGGAGCTGTTTTTT. Residues: CASGSDRVGTGELFF.

The chain couples TRBV28 to TRBJ1-2, with D unresolved. Trimming removed 3 bases from V and 0 bases from J, with 14 bases in between. From germline, CDR1 is MDHEN and CDR2 SYDVKM. CDR3 length: 16 amino acids. The CDR3 is CASSFPAAGANYGYTF. The CDR3 coding sequence is TGTGCCAGCAGTTTCCCAGCGGCGGGAGCTAACTATGGCTACACCTTC.

The chain couples TRBV7-2 to TRBJ1-5; D perhaps matches TRBD1 (6 bases). Per germline, CDR1 SGHTA and CDR2 FQGNSA. Trimming stripped 1 base from V and 3 bases from J, with 10 bases between. This CDR3 comprises 15 residues. CDR3 DNA sequence: TGTGCCAGCAGCTTAGTCACAGGGAACAATCAGCCCCAGCATTTT. The encoded protein is CASSLVTGNNQPQHF.

The CDR3 nucleotides read TGTGCCAGCAGTTCCTCCCTTTCGGACGTGGATGAAAAACTGTTTTTT. This gives the protein CASSSSLSDVDEKLFF. The chain links TRBV6-5 to TRBJ1-4; D uncertain. The CDR3 has 16 residues. V was pared by 4 bases and J by 6 bases, with 18 bases between. Germline-derived CDR1 and CDR2 are MNHEY and SVGAGI.

This rearrangement joins TRBV6-6 to TRBJ2-1; D remains ambiguous. The CDR3 sequence is 13 residues long. V lost 9 bases, J lost 1 base, and 10 bases lay in between. Per the germline V gene, CDR1 is MNHNY and CDR2 is SVGAGI (reference sequence). Here the CDR3 reads CASSAESYNEQFF. The DNA for the CDR3 is TGTGCCAGTTCGGCAGAGTCCTACAATGAGCAGTTCTTC.

V is TRBV7-8 and J is TRBJ2-7, with unresolved D. Trimming pared 4 bases from V and 6 bases from J, leaving 10 bases between. Germline V gives CDR1 SGHVS, CDR2 FQNEAQ. The CDR3 extends over 12 amino acids. CDR3 sequence (DNA): TGTGCCAGCAGCTCGGTTTTGTCCGAGCAGTACTTC. Protein product: CASSSVLSEQYF.

The chain joins TRBV2 to TRBJ2-7; tentatively, D is TRBD1 or TRBD2 (5 bases each). V gave up 2 bases and J gave up 6 bases, with 8 bases separating them. This CDR3 is built from 12 residues. CDR1 and CDR2 (germline): SNHLY, FYNNEI. This chain's CDR3 is CASSELGTEQYF. The CDR3 nucleotides are TGTGCCAGCAGTGAATTAGGGACCGAGCAGTACTTC.

The V call is TRBV19, the J call TRBJ2-1, with 12 bases aligning to TRBD2. In germline, CDR1 is LNHDA, CDR2 SQIVND (reference sequence). Losses at the gene ends were 6 bases for V and 9 bases for J; bases not matched to a gene: 6. The CDR3 loop spans 14 amino acids. CDR3 nucleotides: TGTGCCAGTAGACTACTAGCGGGAGGTCCTGAGCAGTTCTTC. Translated: CASRLLAGGPEQFF.

The V and J genes are TRBV4-2 and TRBJ1-2, with 9 bases identical to TRBD1. This CDR3 has 13 residues. V was clipped by 4 bases and J by 7 bases; unmatched bases: 4. Germline CDR1 is LGHNA and CDR2 is YNFKEQ. The CDR3 loop is CASSPQGAAGYTF. Here the CDR3 DNA reads TGTGCCAGCAGCCCACAGGGGGCTGCTGGCTACACCTTC.

The chain is built from TRBV25-1 and TRBJ1-6; D is uncertain. Germline V gives CDR1 MGHDK, CDR2 SYGVNS. Trimming stripped 1 base from V and 9 bases from J, with 7 bases between. The CDR3 loop spans 13 amino acids. The CDR3 spells CASSESPISPLHF. CDR3 DNA sequence: TGTGCCAGCAGTGAATCGCCGATTTCACCCCTCCACTTT.

The chain employs TRBV6-5 and TRBJ1-2; the D is unclear. Trimming took 5 bases from V and 2 from J, leaving 12 bases between them. The CDR3 is 14 residues long. In germline, CDR1 is MNHEY, CDR2 SVGAGI. DNA for the CDR3: TGTGCCAGCAGTGCCTTTCGGGGAAACTATGGCTACACCTTC. Translation gives CASSAFRGNYGYTF.

A single count supports this clone. This chain links TRBV29-1 with TRBJ1-2, with a weak D call TRBD1 (5 bases). V lost 5 bases and J 3 bases, leaving 10 bases between the germline ends. The germline gives CDR1 SQVTM, CDR2 ANQGSEA. This CDR3 has 12 amino acids. CDR3 loop: CSVKKTDYGYTF. In DNA form, the CDR3 reads TGCAGCGTTAAGAAGACAGACTATGGCTACACCTTC.

Concerning this clone: One junction end disagrees with the germline gene, perhaps due to a read error. The genes are TRBV7-2 and TRBJ2-1; a possible D gene is TRBD2 (5 bases). The CDR3 runs to 18 residues. Germline loops: CDR1 SGHTA, CDR2 FQGNSA. DNA of the CDR3: TGTGCCAGCAGCTCCCACTCCCCCGGACTCGCCAGGTTGAATGAGCGGTTCTTC. Translating it yields CASSSHSPGLARLNERFF. The complete variable domain, with remaining parts taken from reference TRBV7-2 and TRBJ2-1, reads GAGVSQSPSNKVTEKGKDVELRCDPISGHTALYWYRQSLGQGLEFLIYFQGNSAPDKSGLPSDRFSAERTGGSVSTLTIQRTQQEDSAVYLCASSSHSPGLARLNERFFGPGTRLTVL.

The CDR3 coding sequence is TGTGCCAGCAGCCGTGCAGGGGGATACCTCACAGATACGCAGTATTTT. Translating gives CASSRAGGYLTDTQYF. V gene TRBV5-4 combines with J gene TRBJ2-3, with 7 bases matching TRBD1. Looked up from germline, CDR1 is SGHNT and CDR2 is YYREEE (reference sequence). CDR3 length: 16 residues. V shed 4 bases and J 2 bases; nucleotides not matched to a gene: 10.

The chain couples TRBV18 to TRBJ2-7; TRBD2 matches at 13 bases. Germline-derived CDR1 and CDR2 are KGHSH and LQKENI. The CDR3 spans 17 residues. V was pared by 3 bases and J by 7 bases, with 12 bases of the junction left unmatched. Written as DNA, the CDR3 is TGTGCCAGCTCACCTTTGGAGACCGGACTAGCGGGAGAGGAGCAGTACTTC. Its translation is CASSPLETGLAGEEQYF.

The chain uses TRBV27 and TRBJ2-3; TRBD2 matches at 8 bases. Per the germline V gene, CDR1 is MNHEY and CDR2 is SMNVEV (reference sequence). V was clipped by 5 bases and J by 3 bases; unmatched bases: 13. The CDR3 is 17 amino acids. This CDR3 is CASSPTLSGSVTDTQYF. DNA of the CDR3: TGTGCCAGCAGTCCGACCCTCAGCGGGAGCGTTACAGATACGCAGTATTTT.

This chain uses TRBV9 with TRBJ2-1; 11 bases map to TRBD2. V dropped 1 base and J dropped 6; count of bases not matched to a gene: 0. The CDR3 sequence is 14 residues long. Germline-derived CDR1 and CDR2 are SGDLS and YYNGEE. The CDR3 DNA reads TGTGCCAGCAGCGTAACTAGCGGGAGCAATGAGCAGTTCTTC. Residues: CASSVTSGSNEQFF. Variable domain in full (rest from reference TRBV9 and TRBJ2-1): DSGVTQTPKHLITATGQRVTLRCSPRSGDLSVYWYQQSLDQGLQFLIQYYNGEERAKGNILERFSAQQFPDLHSELNLSSLELGDSALYFCASSVTSGSNEQFFGPGTRLTVL.

The chain couples TRBV14 to TRBJ1-1; possibly TRBD1 for D (5 bases). From germline, CDR1 is SGHDN and CDR2 FVKESK. The CDR3 extends over 18 amino acids. Trimming removed 1 base at V and 4 bases at J, with 22 bases between. CDR3 nucleotide sequence: TGTGCCAGCAGCCAAGGTTTCGCGGGGGGACGGCTGGTCACTGAAGCTTTCTTT. Residues: CASSQGFAGGRLVTEAFF.

This chain uses TRBV28 with TRBJ2-1, with unresolved D. Germline V CDR1 and CDR2: MDHEN, SYDVKM. V lost 5 bases to trimming and J lost 9 bases, with 11 bases between them. The CDR3 extends over 12 amino acids. The CDR3 DNA is TGTGCCAGCAGTCCCCTCGTGAGTGAGCAGTTCTTC. It encodes CASSPLVSEQFF.

The rearrangement uses TRBV28 and TRBJ2-5; TRBD2 aligns across 9 bases. The V gene end was trimmed by 3 bases and the J gene end by 5 bases; junction bases not matched to a gene: 4. Per germline, CDR1 MDHEN and CDR2 SYDVKM. The length of the CDR3 is 14 residues. CDR3 sequence (DNA): TGTGCCAGCAGTTTGGCTAGCGGGATGGAGACCCAGTACTTC. This gives the protein CASSLASGMETQYF.

The chain recombines TRBV7-9 with TRBJ2-7, with a weak D call TRBD1 (7 bases). Germline values: CDR1 SEHNR, CDR2 FQNEAQ (reference sequence). The V and J ends lost 1 base and 5 bases respectively, with 18 bases between them. The CDR3 runs to 16 residues. The CDR3 DNA is TGTGCCAGCAGCTTAGTGGGGAGGAGGGGGCGCGACGAGCAGTACTTC. It specifies CASSLVGRRGRDEQYF.